This TCR beta chain is drawn from a study of T cells after yellow fever vaccination. General study points: Bulk-population clonotypes that are abundant could appear as contaminants in FACS-sorted repertoires. Reappearing after the booster were most of the clones from primary vaccination (roughly 95% CD4, about 87% CD8). Clonotypes found in both CD4 and CD8 compartments made up a small share.

This clonotype was counted between two and nine times. Its specificity is not known. J was trimmed by 4 bases and V by 5 bases; bases with no gene match: 9. This CDR3 has 17 amino acids. CDR1 is SGHVS and CDR2 is FNYEAQ in the germline V gene. A universal primer site and UMIs were added as TCR cDNA was made by 5'RACE template switching. From the 5' RACE reads, TCRdb called clonotypes with MiXCR, one entry per CDR3 protein. Of more than 350,000 distinct CDR3 sequences in the sample, more than 9% were seen once. The TCR comes from a man aged 18 to 30 who received the YFV17D yellow fever vaccine. Sequences were derived from PBMCs, sampled on the day of the first yellow fever vaccination. The rearrangement joins TRBV7-6 to TRBJ2-6; TRBD1 agrees at 9 bases. The chain's CDR3 is CASSPGQGLGGANVLTF. CDR3 nucleotide sequence: TGTGCCAGCAGCCCGGGACAGGGCCTAGGAGGGGCCAACGTCCTGACTTTC.